This T cell receptor beta chain was found in a study of blood T cell repertoires in COVID-19 (dated by TCRdb to between 2020 and 2021). For context, the study as a whole: Samples covering the acute and convalescent phases of COVID-19 were provided by collaborators in the United States, Italy and Spain. The material from the prospective study consisted of cDNA or gDNA derived from T cells, B-cell-depleted T cells, or PBMCs. The dataset comprised deeply sampled blood TCRbeta repertoires from subjects exposed to, actively infected with, or recovered from COVID-19. The repertoires were released in a freely available public database intended as a resource for research on the immune response to SARS-CoV-2. The samples were drawn from the first 160 participants of the ongoing ImmuneRACE study and from some 1,300 subjects provided by 6 global collaborators. A de-identified subject ID, COVID-19 status, age in years and sex were almost always included in the sample metadata. Where HLA class I and class II types were available, the types were taken from metadata supplied by the sample provider, not from assay-based typing.

V and J are trimmed by 6 bases and 7 bases, and the gene matches miss 5 bases of the junction. Based on the germline V gene, the CDR1 and CDR2 sequences are SQVTM and ANQGSEA. Spanning cysteine to phenylalanine, the CDR3 consists of 11 amino acids. Only CDR3 DNA remains: 33 bases, in frame from the first base. As to this clone: The clone's antigen remains unknown. Per-nucleotide qualities are absent, and no much larger clonotype sits a single base away.

General study outcomes and caveats: The quantity of clinical and demographic metadata differed by source and by participant and was supplied without curation.

TCRbeta CDR3 regions were amplified from genomic DNA using the immunoSEQ Assay, a bias-controlled multiplex PCR. The authors processed their data as follows. Within the assay, amplification of reference gene primers was used to estimate how many nucleated cells each sample contained. To quantify the absolute abundance of each unique TCRbeta CDR3 rearrangement, sequence reads were collapsed and filtered. For each sample, productive Simpson clonality was calculated by taking the square root of Simpson's diversity index across productive rearrangements. TCRdb provides this immuneACCESS table in a form limited to in-frame rearrangements. Some clones are lacking; in checked studies, under half of them reflect an unresolved V gene, and why the rest are absent is not known. D and trimming were read from the DNA, whereas the V and J calls and clone size are those reported in that table. Here the sample has approximately 360,000 clones; roughly 90% occur a single time. The leading ten clones occupy more than 0.9% of the sample.

Participants in the prospective study were aged about 18 to 90 years, lived in about two dozen United States geographic areas, and enrolled through a virtual design. To assign participants to cohorts, the prospective study relied on clinical history that participants themselves reported in a screening survey and a study questionnaire. Mobile phlebotomists in the prospective study collected whole blood, serum and a nasopharyngeal or oropharyngeal swab from every participant. Additional blood draws and questionnaires over an approximately 2-month period could optionally be provided by prospective study participants. Before DNA extraction, blood samples from the prospective study were shipped at room temperature or frozen.

This clonotype was obtained from a woman in her 30s with acute COVID-19. The sequenced material came from PBMCs or T cells enriched from blood (not recorded which). The receptor chain draws on TRBV29-1 and TRBJ1-2, with 7 junctional bases fitting TRBD1. CDR3 sequence: CSVIDRVGYTF. The DNA is as follows: TGCAGCGTAATCGACAGGGTTGGCTACACCTTC.